A single T cell receptor (beta chain) is shown here with its context. The study tagged each TCR cDNA molecule with a unique molecular identifier. TCRdb called the 5' RACE reads again in MiXCR, with one record for every CDR3 protein. The sample has some 39,000 distinct CDR3 sequences; approximately 7% are singletons. The sample originates from a study of spatial heterogeneity in lung cancer. Study background: More beta-chain than alpha-chain sequences were consistently detected.

The CDR3 is made up of 13 amino acids. Unmatched junction bases numbered 5, after V lost 5 bases and J lost 5 bases. Germline V CDR1 and CDR2: DFQATT, SNEGSKA (reference sequence). Time point given: sample taken at primary tumor resection. Without sorting, whole RNA was sequenced from tumor, nontumor lung or frozen PBMC. This receptor was obtained from a female donor with early-stage non-small cell lung cancer. This chain joins TRBV20-1 and TRBJ1-4; TRBD1 matches at 7 bases. The sequences come from PBMCs, collected at surgery. The CDR3 loop is CSARDSRNEKLFF. In nucleotides, the CDR3 is TGCAGTGCTCGGGACAGCAGAAATGAAAAACTGTTTTTT.